This is a list of T cell receptor beta chains from one sample in a study of control samples from healthy donors and cancer patients. Profiled with immunoSEQ multiplex PCR; TCRdb holds only in-frame clones, not every one. The sample lists fewer than 500,000 clones, more than 80% occurring once. The specimen sequenced was PBMCs. The receptors originated from a man aged 40-50 years with head and neck cancer. CDR3s include the opening cysteine and the closing phenylalanine or tryptophan. The D gene is left open where the match is weak. Clone size is not always given. Where it is, it says once, few, many or a class for expanded clones.

V,D,J,size,CDR3,DNA
TRBV4-1,.,TRBJ2-1,.,CASSQVLQGYNEQFF,TGCGCCAGCAGCCAGGTTCTACAGGGCTACAATGAGCAGTTCTTC
TRBV23-1,TRBD2,TRBJ2-2,.,CASSQPSGRPLGTGELFF,TGCGCCAGCAGTCAACCTAGCGGGAGGCCGCTGGGCACCGGGGAGCTGTTTTTT
TRBV14,.,TRBJ2-7,.,CASSQEGTAYHYEQYF,TGTGCCAGCAGCCAAGAAGGAACAGCGTACCACTACGAGCAGTACTTC
TRBV11-1,.,TRBJ2-5,.,CASSPGLEETQYF,TGTGCCAGCAGCCCGGGACTGGAAGAGACCCAGTACTTC
TRBV19,TRBD2,TRBJ2-3,few,CASSKNLAANTDTQYF,TGTGCCAGTAGCAAAAACCTAGCGGCCAACACAGATACGCAGTATTTT
TRBV14,.,TRBJ1-6,.,CASSQVSLTATLHF,TGTGCCAGCAGCCAAGTGTCCCTTACTGCGACCCTCCACTTT
TRBV7-3,.,TRBJ2-7,.,CASSLLGGSYEQYF,TGTGCCAGCAGCTTATTAGGGGGGTCCTACGAGCAGTACTTC
TRBV29-1,.,TRBJ1-2,.,CSVEMVSGAGYTF,TGCAGCGTTGAAATGGTGTCAGGTGCTGGCTACACCTTC
TRBV7-2,TRBD1,TRBJ1-4,.,CASSLATGDEKLFF,TGTGCCAGCAGCTTAGCGACAGGGGATGAAAAACTGTTTTTT
TRBV14,.,TRBJ2-7,.,CASSHYPRDQQYF,TGTGCCAGCAGCCATTACCCCAGGGACCAGCAGTACTTC
TRBV19,.,TRBJ2-1,.,CASSITGDIYNEQFF,TGTGCCAGTAGTATAACCGGGGATATCTACAATGAGCAGTTCTTC
TRBV20-1,.,TRBJ1-2,.,CSATRGYGYTF,TGCAGTGCTACGCGGGGCTATGGCTACACCTTC
TRBV10-3,.,TRBJ2-3,.,CAISEGAVPTDTQYF,TGTGCCATCAGTGAAGGGGCGGTACCCACAGATACGCAGTATTTT
TRBV5-1,.,TRBJ1-5,.,CASSLDGESQPQHF,TGCGCCAGCAGCTTGGACGGGGAATCTCAGCCCCAGCATTTT
TRBV5-4,TRBD1,TRBJ2-7,.,CATTHDDRGFYEQYF,TGTGCCACCACCCACGACGACAGGGGTTTTTACGAGCAGTACTTC
TRBV11-3,TRBD2,TRBJ2-3,.,CASSDRGSGGADTQYF,TGTGCCAGCAGCGACCGAGGGAGCGGGGGGGCAGATACGCAGTATTTT
TRBV2,.,TRBJ2-7,.,CASNSQGREQYF,TGTGCCAGCAACTCTCAAGGGCGCGAGCAGTACTTC
TRBV6-6,.,TRBJ2-7,once,CASSYAPRDVYYEQYF,TGTGCCAGCAGTTACGCCCCTCGGGACGTCTACTACGAGCAGTACTTC
TRBV11-2,.,TRBJ2-2,.,CASSLEYHARVGTGELFF,TGTGCCAGCAGCTTAGAGTATCACGCCAGGGTCGGGACCGGGGAGCTGTTTTTT
TRBV9,TRBD2,TRBJ2-2,.,CASSVLGAGGFSGELFF,TGTGCCAGCAGCGTACTTGGGGCGGGAGGTTTTTCCGGGGAGCTGTTTTTT
TRBV11-2,TRBD2,TRBJ2-7,.,CASSLDPSGSYEQYF,TGTGCCAGCAGCTTAGACCCTAGCGGGAGTTACGAGCAGTACTTC
TRBV28,TRBD1,TRBJ2-7,.,CASSPRDRLSYEQCF,TGTGCCAGCAGTCCCCGGGACAGATTATCTTACGAGCAGTGCTTC
TRBV2,.,TRBJ1-2,.,CASPQGNYGYTF,TGTGCCAGCCCGCAGGGAAACTATGGCTACACCTTC
TRBV2,.,TRBJ1-4,.,CASALGEKLFF,TGTGCCAGCGCATTGGGGGAAAAACTGTTTTTT
TRBV27,.,TRBJ1-2,.,CASRSGSGSYGYTF,TGTGCCAGCAGAAGCGGGTCGGGTTCTTATGGCTACACCTTC
TRBV28,.,TRBJ1-2,.,CASSFRGASYGYTF,TGTGCCAGCAGTTTTCGGGGGGCTTCGTATGGCTACACCTTC
TRBV29-1,.,TRBJ1-1,few,CSVHGPGMNTEAFF,TGCAGCGTTCACGGTCCGGGGATGAACACTGAAGCTTTCTTT
TRBV28,.,TRBJ2-7,.,CASNPMGGRSYEQYF,TGTGCCAGCAATCCCATGGGGGGCCGGTCCTACGAGCAGTACTTC
TRBV7-8,.,TRBJ2-5,.,CASSLGGQSETQYF,TGTGCCAGCAGCTTAGGAGGACAGTCAGAGACCCAGTACTTC
TRBV29-1,.,TRBJ1-1,.,CSVLRNLGNTEAFF,TGCAGCGTGCTACGAAACTTGGGGAACACTGAAGCTTTCTTT
TRBV6-5,TRBD1,TRBJ2-2,.,CASSRDSSNTGELFF,TGTGCCAGCAGCAGGGACAGCTCGAACACCGGGGAGCTGTTTTTT
TRBV27,.,TRBJ1-1,.,CASSLRYTWGGYSGGTEAFF,TGTGCCAGCAGTTTACGGTACACATGGGGCGGTTATTCTGGGGGCACTGAAGCTTTCTTT
TRBV9,TRBD2,TRBJ2-3,.,CASSSTPGTSGSWVDTQYF,TGTGCCAGCAGCTCAACGCCCGGGACTAGCGGGAGTTGGGTAGATACGCAGTATTTT